This record looks at one TCR beta chain sequence and its context. This record belongs to a study of blood T cell repertoires in COVID-19. Study details: The study drew acute and convalescent COVID-19 samples from the United States, Italy and Spain. PBMCs, B-cell-depleted T cells, or T cells provided the cDNA or gDNA that made up the material.

This CDR3 spans 19 amino acids. In the original analysis: Reference gene primer amplification in the assay estimated nucleated cell counts. Measured with immunoSEQ multiplex PCR; TCRdb has only the in-frame clones, and not every one. V and J calls and clone size follow that table, whereas D and trimming were derived from the DNA. The repertoire holds roughly 200,000 clones, with roughly 89% as singletons. Sequenced input: peripheral blood. J is TRBJ1-5 and V is TRBV12-2. TRBV12-2 is tagged as a pseudogene. This TCR came from a middle-aged man with acute or convalescent COVID-19. The CDR3 protein is CASRPQIGEHYLGGQPQHF. Here the CDR3 DNA reads TGTGCAAGTCGCCCTCAAATTGGGGAGCACTACTTGGGTGGTCAGCCCCAGCATTTT.